Following are 20 T cell receptor beta chains from one sample sequenced in a study of PD-1 blockade in classical Hodgkin lymphoma. Every patient had relapsed following autologous stem cell transplantation, and cohorts differed in brentuximab vedotin exposure. Sequencing used immunoSEQ multiplex PCR; TCRdb keeps in-frame clones, though not all of them. The sample comprises 120,000 to 150,000 clones, approximately 72% of which are singletons, and 9.2% rests with the top ten. The sequencing here drew on peripheral blood mononuclear cells (PBMCs), taken before the second cycle of nivolumab. The source is a human donor with classical Hodgkin lymphoma.

The genes are TRBV19 and TRBJ2-2, with 8 bases matching TRBD1. Losses at the gene ends were 6 bases for V and 7 bases for J; bases not matched to a gene: 4. CDR1 and CDR2 from the germline V gene are LNHDA and SQIVND (reference sequence). The CDR3 spans 13 residues. The CDR3 DNA reads TGTGCCAGTAGAACCAGGGGGCGCGGGGAGCTGTTTTTT. Its translation: CASRTRGRGELFF.

The chain employs TRBV7-9 and TRBJ1-1, with D maybe TRBD1 (6 bases). Germline CDR1 SEHNR, CDR2 FQNEAQ (reference sequence). Trimming left V 11 bases short and J 5 bases short, with 9 bases between. The length of the CDR3 is 10 residues. CDR3 residues: CAVGGTEAFF. In DNA form, the CDR3 reads TGTGCCGTAGGGGGGACTGAAGCTTTCTTT.

This chain joins TRBV18 and TRBJ1-5, with D uncertain. Trimming cost V 1 base and J 0 bases, with 7 bases left between them. There are 15 residues in the CDR3. Germline loops: CDR1 KGHSH, CDR2 LQKENI. The chain's CDR3 is CASSPRTDSNQPQHF. The CDR3 coding sequence is TGTGCCAGCTCACCACGGACGGATAGCAATCAGCCCCAGCATTTT.

CDR3 region: CASSVGWASGANVLTF. The CDR3 DNA sequence: TGTGCCAGCAGCGTAGGATGGGCGTCTGGGGCCAACGTCCTGACTTTC. The chain couples TRBV9 to TRBJ2-6, with D unclear. The CDR3 spans 16 residues. The V and J ends lost 0 bases and 1 base respectively, with 8 bases between them. Germline V gene sequence: CDR1 SGDLS, CDR2 YYNGEE.

The genes are TRBV6-1 and TRBJ2-7; the D gene is possibly TRBD1 (6 bases). The ends were cut back, 6 bases at V and 0 bases at J, with 12 bases in the middle. Per germline, CDR1 MNHNS and CDR2 SASEGT. The CDR3 is made up of 14 amino acids. The CDR3 coding sequence is TGTGCCAGCAGCCCTAACAGGGCCTCCTACGAGCAGTACTTC. Its translation: CASSPNRASYEQYF.

The V call is TRBV10-3, the J call TRBJ2-7; D perhaps matches TRBD2 (5 bases). This CDR3 has 13 amino acids. The germline V gene has CDR1 ENHRY and CDR2 SYGVKD. Trimming removed 6 bases at V and 4 bases at J, with 13 bases between. This CDR3 reads CAIRHTDSYEQYF. For the CDR3, the DNA is TGTGCCATCAGACACACGGACTCATACGAGCAGTACTTC.

V gene TRBV9 combines with J gene TRBJ2-7; TRBD2 matches at 14 bases. This CDR3 region has 17 residues. From germline, CDR1 is SGDLS and CDR2 YYNGEE. V shed 4 bases, J shed 0 bases, and the junction held 6 bases outside the gene matches. The CDR3 DNA is TGTGCCAGCAGCCCAGGACTAGCGGGAGGACTCTCCTACGAGCAGTACTTC. Translation: CASSPGLAGGLSYEQYF.

The rearrangement joins TRBV6-5 to TRBJ2-1; maybe TRBD1 (5 bases). CDR1 is MNHEY, CDR2 SVGAGI, per germline. The V end was cut by 2 bases, the J end by 2 bases, with 13 bases between. There are 16 residues in the CDR3. The CDR3 reads CASSYQYRSAYNEQFF. For the CDR3, the DNA is TGTGCCAGCAGTTACCAATACAGGTCAGCCTACAATGAGCAGTTCTTC.

The rearrangement joins TRBV5-1 to TRBJ2-3; 7 bases fit TRBD2. CDR3 length: 16 amino acids. J lost 2 bases, V lost 2 bases, and 8 bases had no gene match. Germline-derived CDR1 and CDR2 are SGHRS and YFSETQ. The CDR3 bases are TGCGCCAGCAGCTTAGCCGGGACTACCCTCACAGATACGCAGTATTTT. Residues: CASSLAGTTLTDTQYF.

In its sample, this clone was seen a few times. The V gene is TRBV5-1, the J gene TRBJ1-2; D gene unclear. Germline CDR1 reads SGHRS; CDR2 reads YFSETQ. The CDR3 totals 12 residues. V shed 4 bases and J shed 6 bases, with 10 bases lying between them. The CDR3 protein is CASSGGSDGYTF. The CDR3 DNA follows: TGCGCCAGCAGCGGTGGGTCGGATGGCTACACCTTC.

CDR3 residues: CASSVGQIYGYTF. The CDR3, as DNA: TGTGCCAGCAGCGTAGGACAGATTTATGGCTACACCTTC. V usage is TRBV9 and J usage is TRBJ1-2; D may be TRBD1 (5 bases). The germline V and J ends were trimmed by 0 bases and 5 bases, with 8 bases remaining between them. The CDR3 extends over 13 amino acids. Germline CDR1 reads SGDLS; CDR2 reads YYNGEE.

This chain joins TRBV5-6 and TRBJ2-2; possible D gene TRBD2, 6 bases. The V and J ends lost 2 bases and 4 bases respectively, with 12 bases between them. The CDR3 runs to 15 residues. In germline, CDR1 is SGHDT, CDR2 YYEEEE. CDR3 bases: TGTGCCAGCAGCTTCGGGGGAGGCGGCACCGGGGAGCTGTTTTTT. It is translated as CASSFGGGGTGELFF.

J is TRBJ1-5 and V is TRBV7-2; D remains unclear. This CDR3 comprises 14 residues. Trimming took 1 base from V and 10 from J, leaving 14 bases between them. The germline V gene has CDR1 SGHTA and CDR2 FQGNSA. DNA for the CDR3: TGTGCCAGCAGCTTAGTAGGTCCGCTGCAACCCCAGCATTTT. Translated: CASSLVGPLQPQHF.

This clone was seen a handful of times. This CDR3 reads CATLGQGYGYTF. The CDR3 DNA follows: TGTGCCACCCTTGGGCAGGGCTATGGCTACACCTTC. The chain couples TRBV2 to TRBJ1-2; TRBD1 is a possible D gene (5 bases). The CDR3 is 12 amino acids. The V and J ends lost 10 bases and 4 bases respectively, with 13 bases between them. The V gene's germline CDR1 is SNHLY and CDR2 FYNNEI.

The rearrangement links TRBV29-1 to TRBJ2-1; 7 bases match TRBD2. This CDR3 contains 15 residues. Germline V CDR1 and CDR2: SQVTM, ANQGSEA. After removal of 6 bases from V and 2 bases from J, the junction contained 10 bases not matched to a gene. Here the CDR3 DNA reads TGCAGCGTCGGCCGGCTAGCGGAGGCCTACAATGAGCAGTTCTTC. Residues: CSVGRLAEAYNEQFF.

This chain uses TRBV5-1 with TRBJ2-1; D possibly corresponds to TRBD2 (5 bases). The CDR3 totals 11 residues. V was cut by 2 bases and J by 10 bases, with 7 bases left in between. CDR1 and CDR2 (germline): SGHRS, YFSETQ. The CDR3 loop reads CASSFEGEQFF. For the CDR3, the DNA is TGCGCCAGCAGCTTCGAGGGAGAGCAGTTCTTC.

The chain has TRBV28 and TRBJ2-4; TRBD1 matches 9 bases. The ends lost 2 bases at V and 2 bases at J; junction bases unmatched: 7. The CDR3 covers 17 residues. Germline V lookup: CDR1 MDHEN, CDR2 SYDVKM. The CDR3, as DNA: TGTGCCAGCAGTTTAGTGTTGGGGACAGGGTCCAAAAACATTCAGTACTTC. This encodes CASSLVLGTGSKNIQYF.

The gene calls are TRBV5-1 and TRBJ2-5; D is unclear. CDR1 and CDR2 from the germline V gene are SGHRS and YFSETQ. V was cut by 6 bases and J by 5 bases, with 17 bases left in between. CDR3 length equals 14 residues. As DNA, the CDR3 is TGCGCCAGCAAGTCTATCAGTGGGTCGGAGACCCAGTACTTC. It translates to CASKSISGSETQYF.

This clone has only one observation. This chain uses TRBV29-1 with TRBJ1-1; 10 bases match TRBD1. Germline-derived CDR1 and CDR2 are SQVTM and ANQGSEA. The CDR3 is made up of 13 amino acids. Trimming at V came to 1 base and at J to 4 bases, leaving 0 bases not matched to a gene. This CDR3 is CSVEGTGGTEAFF. Here the CDR3 DNA reads TGCAGCGTTGAAGGGACAGGGGGCACTGAAGCTTTCTTT.

The chain employs TRBV18 and TRBJ2-3, with D unclear. The germline V gene has CDR1 KGHSH and CDR2 LQKENI. V lost 0 bases and J 2 bases, leaving 9 bases between the germline ends. The CDR3 runs 15 residues. CDR3 sequence reads: CASSPPSIPTDTQYF. For the CDR3, the DNA is TGTGCCAGCTCACCACCTTCTATTCCCACAGATACGCAGTATTTT. Drawing the rest from reference TRBV18 and TRBJ2-3, the complete variable domain is NAGVMQNPRHLVRRRGQEARLRCSPMKGHSHVYWYRQLPEEGLKFMVYLQKENIIDESGMPKERFSAEFPKEGPSILRIQQVVRGDSAAYFCASSPPSIPTDTQYFGPGTRLTVL.